This T cell receptor (beta chain) was sequenced in a study of shared clonotypes between healthy human individuals. Study results and limitations: Naive subsets, compared against memory subsets, generally had larger estimated richness values.

Deep was the level at which the assay was run. The protocol was immunoSEQ multiplex PCR, while the TCRdb copy is restricted to in-frame clones and leaves out a portion. The sample gives 1,400,000 or so clones, 98% of which show up once; roughly 0.35% is in the top ten. The donors were adults (healthy and HIV-negative) with no recent acute infections or vaccinations. Memory CD4+ cells were the fraction left after CD45RA+ naive selection. About this clone itself: Its specificity is not known.

Germline values: CDR1 KGHSH, CDR2 LQKENI. V was clipped by 4 bases and J by 4 bases; unmatched bases: 15. The CDR3 sequence is 18 residues long. Material for sequencing was naive CD4+ T cells sorted from blood. Described subset: CD45RA+ positively selected. This clonotype was obtained from a man under 40 in good health. The V call is TRBV18, the J call TRBJ2-3; 9 bases match TRBD2. Here the CDR3 reads CASSLKTSGGGISDTQYF. In DNA, the CDR3 is TGTGCCAGCTCACTAAAGACTAGCGGCGGAGGGATCTCAGATACGCAGTATTTT.